This T cell receptor beta chain was documented in a study of T cells expressing NK-cell markers. Note on this clonotype: What it binds is not known.

Regarding the study as a whole: A range of about 1.0-7.0% of CD8+ T cells consisted of dominant NKG2C+ clonotypes in roughly 6 donors.

Scientists made TCR beta cDNA using 5'RACE template switching with UMIs. TCRdb reanalyzed the 5' RACE reads and collapses them to one entry per CDR3 protein, without DNA. This table holds about 460,000 distinct CDR3 sequences. This clonotype was sampled from a woman between 50 and 59 years old in good health. Sequenced input: blood T cells: a sorted CD56 or NKG2C T cell subset, CD4+ or CD8+ T cells, or bulk PBMC T cells (not recorded which).

The chain's CDR3 is CASSLIRGRLANEQFF. The V and J genes are TRBV11-2 and TRBJ2-1; checking the TCRdb D call of TRBD2 is not possible without DNA. The length of the CDR3 is 16 residues. Germline CDR1 is SGHAT and CDR2 is FQNNGV.